The following is a T cell receptor (beta chain) sequence with its context. The antigen remains undetermined. The V and J ends lost 3 bases and 4 bases, in that order; junction bases with no gene match: 9. CDR3 size: 15 residues. Germline V gene sequence: CDR1 LNHDA, CDR2 SQIVND (reference sequence). The PCR employed 60 Vbeta primers together with 13 Jbeta primers. Original analysis: Roughly 11 million shared chains were among some 75 million unique TCR beta chains counted in a later analysis. This table comes from immunoSEQ multiplex PCR, and its TCRdb copy is limited to in-frame clones, with some not included. D and trimming were read from the DNA, whereas the V and J calls and clone size are those reported in that table. The table shows approximately 150,000 clones, with about four fifths occurring only once. This sample was taken from a study of cytomegalovirus exposure and HLA in healthy donors.

Whole-study findings and limits: An ancestry cluster, one associated with Asian ancestry, reportedly showed fewer N-insertions than the roughly 610-donor mean in a later analysis. The authors reported that TCR beta sequences could predict HLA-A and HLA-B alleles. These predictions were accurate for most subjects in the first cohort.

This receptor was obtained from a man aged 25-40 years in good health and CMV-seropositive. The V and J genes are TRBV19 and TRBJ2-7; 7 bases line up with TRBD1. The sequencing sample was made of PBMCs. CDR3 amino acids: CASSIGQASGYEQYF. The CDR3 bases are TGTGCCAGTAGTATTGGACAGGCCTCGGGATACGAGCAGTACTTC.